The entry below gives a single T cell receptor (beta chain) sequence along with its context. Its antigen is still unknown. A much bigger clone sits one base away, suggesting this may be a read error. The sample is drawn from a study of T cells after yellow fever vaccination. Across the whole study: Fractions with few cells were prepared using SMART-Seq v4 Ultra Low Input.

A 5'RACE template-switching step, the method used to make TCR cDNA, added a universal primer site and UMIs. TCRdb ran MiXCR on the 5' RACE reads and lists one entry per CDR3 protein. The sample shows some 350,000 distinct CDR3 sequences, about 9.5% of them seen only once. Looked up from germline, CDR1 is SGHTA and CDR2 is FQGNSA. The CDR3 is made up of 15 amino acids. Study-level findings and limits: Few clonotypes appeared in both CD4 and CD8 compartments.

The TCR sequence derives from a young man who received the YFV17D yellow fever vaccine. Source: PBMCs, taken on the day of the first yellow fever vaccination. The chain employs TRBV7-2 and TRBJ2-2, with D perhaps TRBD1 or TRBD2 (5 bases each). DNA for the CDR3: TGTGCCAGCAGCCTGAGACAGTTGGACACCGGGGAGCAGTTTTTT. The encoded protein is CASSLRQLDTGEQFF. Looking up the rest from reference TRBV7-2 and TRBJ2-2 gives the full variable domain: GAGVSQSPSNKVTEKGKDVELRCDPISGHTALYWYRQSLGQGLEFLIYFQGNSAPDKSGLPSDRFSAERTGGSVSTLTIQRTQQEDSAVYLCASSLRQLDTGEQFFGEGSRLTVL.